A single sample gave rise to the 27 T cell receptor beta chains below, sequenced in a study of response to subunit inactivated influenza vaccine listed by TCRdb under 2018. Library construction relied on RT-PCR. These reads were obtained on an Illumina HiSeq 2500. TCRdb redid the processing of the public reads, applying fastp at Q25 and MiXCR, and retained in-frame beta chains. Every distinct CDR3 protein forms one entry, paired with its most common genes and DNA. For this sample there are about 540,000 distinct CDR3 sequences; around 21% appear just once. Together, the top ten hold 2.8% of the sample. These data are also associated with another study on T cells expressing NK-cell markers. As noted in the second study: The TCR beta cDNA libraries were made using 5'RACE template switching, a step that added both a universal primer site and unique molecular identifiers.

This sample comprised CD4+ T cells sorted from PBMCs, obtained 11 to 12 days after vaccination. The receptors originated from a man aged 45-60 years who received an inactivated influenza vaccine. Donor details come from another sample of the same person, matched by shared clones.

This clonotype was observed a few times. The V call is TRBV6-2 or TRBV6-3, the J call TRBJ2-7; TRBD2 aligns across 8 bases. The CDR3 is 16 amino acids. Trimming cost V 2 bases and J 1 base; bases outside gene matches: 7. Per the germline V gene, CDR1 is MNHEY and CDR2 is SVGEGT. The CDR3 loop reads CASSYTTGTRSYEQYF. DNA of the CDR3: TGTGCCAGCAGTTACACCACCGGGACTAGATCCTACGAGCAGTACTTC.

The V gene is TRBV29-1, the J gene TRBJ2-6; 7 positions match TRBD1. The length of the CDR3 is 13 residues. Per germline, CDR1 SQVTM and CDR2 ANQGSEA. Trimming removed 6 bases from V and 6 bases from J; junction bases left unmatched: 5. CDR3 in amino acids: CSVSGTEANVLTF. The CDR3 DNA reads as TGCAGCGTATCCGGGACAGAGGCCAACGTCCTGACTTTC.

The CDR3 loop is CSARGGPRSYNEQFF. CDR3 DNA sequence: TGCAGTGCTAGGGGGGGACCGCGCTCCTACAATGAGCAGTTCTTC. This chain links TRBV20-1 with TRBJ2-1, with D maybe TRBD2 (6 bases). The CDR3 runs to 15 residues. Trimming took off 3 bases at V and 0 bases at J, with 12 bases between the two ends. Germline CDR1 DFQATT, CDR2 SNEGSKA (reference sequence).

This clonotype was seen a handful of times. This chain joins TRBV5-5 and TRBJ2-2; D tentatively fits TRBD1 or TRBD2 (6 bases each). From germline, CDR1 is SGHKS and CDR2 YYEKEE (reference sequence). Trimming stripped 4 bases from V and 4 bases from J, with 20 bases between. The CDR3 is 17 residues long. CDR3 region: CASSLDDRRVSTGELFF. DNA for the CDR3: TGTGCCAGCAGCCTCGACGACAGGAGGGTTTCCACCGGGGAGCTGTTTTTT.

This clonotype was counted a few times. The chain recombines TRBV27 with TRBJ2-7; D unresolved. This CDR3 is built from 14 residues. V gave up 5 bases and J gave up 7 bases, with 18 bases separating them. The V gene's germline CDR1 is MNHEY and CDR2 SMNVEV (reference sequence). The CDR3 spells CASSRRTFREEQYF. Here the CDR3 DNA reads TGTGCCAGCAGTCGCCGTACATTCCGAGAAGAGCAGTACTTC.

The CDR3 region is CAITPDSFSTDTQYF. In DNA, the CDR3 is TGTGCCATCACCCCCGACAGTTTTAGCACAGATACGCAGTATTTT. The rearrangement joins TRBV10-3 to TRBJ2-3; D may be TRBD1 (5 bases). In germline, CDR1 is ENHRY, CDR2 SYGVKD. The V and J ends lost 7 bases and 0 bases respectively, with 14 bases between them. The CDR3 is made up of 15 amino acids.

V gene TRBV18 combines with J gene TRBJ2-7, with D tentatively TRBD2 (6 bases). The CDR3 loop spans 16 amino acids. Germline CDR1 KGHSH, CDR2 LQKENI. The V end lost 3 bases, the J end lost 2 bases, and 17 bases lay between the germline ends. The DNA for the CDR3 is TGTGCCAGCTCACCCCAAGGGACTCATAACGCCTACGAGCAGTACTTC. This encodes CASSPQGTHNAYEQYF.

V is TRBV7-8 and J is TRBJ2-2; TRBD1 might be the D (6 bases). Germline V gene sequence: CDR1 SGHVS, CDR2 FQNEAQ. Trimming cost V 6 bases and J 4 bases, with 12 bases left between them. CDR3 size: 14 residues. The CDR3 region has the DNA TGTGCCAGCAGACCCACAGGGAGCACCGGGGAGCTGTTTTTT. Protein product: CASRPTGSTGELFF.

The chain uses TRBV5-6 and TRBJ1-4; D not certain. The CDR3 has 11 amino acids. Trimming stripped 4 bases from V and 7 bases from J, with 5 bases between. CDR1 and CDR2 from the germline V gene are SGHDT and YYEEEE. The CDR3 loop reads CASSAGEKLFF. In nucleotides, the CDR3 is TGTGCCAGCAGCGCCGGTGAAAAACTGTTTTTT.

The CDR3 is CASSQNNAYEQYF. CDR3 bases: TGTGCCAGCTCCCAGAACAACGCCTACGAGCAGTACTTC. V gene TRBV7-3 combines with J gene TRBJ2-7; D gene uncertain. V lost 8 bases and J lost 2, with 13 bases in between. Germline CDR1 is SGHTA and CDR2 is FQGTGA. This CDR3 has 13 residues. Combining the CDR3 with reference TRBV7-3 and TRBJ2-7 gives the whole variable domain GAGVSQTPSNKVTEKGKYVELRCDPISGHTALYWYRQSLGQGPEFLIYFQGTGAADDSGLPNDRFFAVRPEGSVSTLKIQRTERGDSAVYLCASSQNNAYEQYFGPGTRLTVT.

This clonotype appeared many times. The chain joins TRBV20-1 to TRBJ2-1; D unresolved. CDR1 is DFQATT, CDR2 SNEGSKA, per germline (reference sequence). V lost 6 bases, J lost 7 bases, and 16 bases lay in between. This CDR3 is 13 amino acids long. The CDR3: CSADTGGLNEQFF. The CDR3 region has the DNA TGCAGTGCCGATACTGGCGGCCTAAATGAGCAGTTCTTC.

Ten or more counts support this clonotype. CDR3 DNA sequence: TGCAGTGCGCCCCAACCTCTGACAGGGGTCCAAGAGACCCAGTACTTC. It codes for CSAPQPLTGVQETQYF. This chain joins TRBV20-1 and TRBJ2-5, with 8 bases matching TRBD1. Germline CDR1 is DFQATT and CDR2 is SNEGSKA (reference sequence). J lost 1 base, V lost 6 bases, and 13 bases had no gene match. This CDR3 is built from 16 residues.

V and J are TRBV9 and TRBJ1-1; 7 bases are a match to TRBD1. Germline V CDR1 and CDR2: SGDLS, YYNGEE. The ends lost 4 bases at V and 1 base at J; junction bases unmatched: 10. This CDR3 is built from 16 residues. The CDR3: CASSPRPGGRNTEAFF. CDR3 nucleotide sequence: TGTGCCAGCAGCCCACGACCAGGGGGGAGGAACACTGAAGCTTTCTTT. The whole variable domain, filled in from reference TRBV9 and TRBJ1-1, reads DSGVTQTPKHLITATGQRVTLRCSPRSGDLSVYWYQQSLDQGLQFLIQYYNGEERAKGNILERFSAQQFPDLHSELNLSSLELGDSALYFCASSPRPGGRNTEAFFGQGTRLTVV.

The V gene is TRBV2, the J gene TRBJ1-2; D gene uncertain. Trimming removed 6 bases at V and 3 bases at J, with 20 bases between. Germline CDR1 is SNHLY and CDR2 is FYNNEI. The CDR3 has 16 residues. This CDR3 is CASSYRTLLRDYGYTF. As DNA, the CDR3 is TGTGCCAGCAGCTACCGGACCCTATTAAGGGACTATGGCTACACCTTC.

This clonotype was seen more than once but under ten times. Here the CDR3 DNA reads TGTGCCACCAGTGATTCCTCTTTCCGGACGGGCACAGATACGCAGTATTTT. Translation gives CATSDSSFRTGTDTQYF. The chain carries TRBV24-1 and TRBJ2-3; D gene ambiguous. The CDR3 runs to 17 residues. Germline CDR1 KGHDR, CDR2 SFDVKD. Trimming pared 2 bases from V and 1 base from J, leaving 15 bases between.

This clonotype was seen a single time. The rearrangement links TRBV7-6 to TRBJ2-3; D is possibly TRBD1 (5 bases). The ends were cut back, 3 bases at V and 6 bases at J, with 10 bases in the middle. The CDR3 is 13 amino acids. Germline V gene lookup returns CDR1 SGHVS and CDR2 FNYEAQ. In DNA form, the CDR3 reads TGTGCCAGCAGCTTCAGGAACAGGGATACGCAGTATTTT. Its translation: CASSFRNRDTQYF.

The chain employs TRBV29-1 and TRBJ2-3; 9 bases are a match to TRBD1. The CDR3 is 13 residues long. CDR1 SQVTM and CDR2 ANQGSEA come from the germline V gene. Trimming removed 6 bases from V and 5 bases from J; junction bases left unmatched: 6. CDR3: CSVPDRGGDTQYF. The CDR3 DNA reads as TGCAGCGTCCCGGACAGGGGAGGAGATACGCAGTATTTT.

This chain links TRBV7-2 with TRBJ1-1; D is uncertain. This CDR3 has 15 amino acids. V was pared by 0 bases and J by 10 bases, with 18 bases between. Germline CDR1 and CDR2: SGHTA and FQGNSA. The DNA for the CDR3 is TGTGCCAGCAGCTTAGCAGGGTCCCGAACACTGACAGCTTTCTTT. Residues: CASSLAGSRTLTAFF.

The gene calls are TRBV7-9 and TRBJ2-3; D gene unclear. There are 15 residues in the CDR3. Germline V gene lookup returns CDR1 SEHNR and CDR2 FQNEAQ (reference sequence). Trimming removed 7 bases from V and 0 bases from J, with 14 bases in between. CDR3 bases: TGTGCCAGCATCAAGGGCGGCAGGAGCACAGATACGCAGTATTTT. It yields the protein CASIKGGRSTDTQYF.

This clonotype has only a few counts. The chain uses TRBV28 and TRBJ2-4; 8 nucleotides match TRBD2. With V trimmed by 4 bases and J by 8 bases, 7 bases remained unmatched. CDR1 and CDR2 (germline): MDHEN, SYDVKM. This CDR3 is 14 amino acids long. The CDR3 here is CASSSSGTRDIQYF. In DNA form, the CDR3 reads TGTGCCAGCAGTTCTTCCGGGACTAGAGACATTCAGTACTTC.

CDR3 region: CSVEVTGNTIYF. CDR3 DNA: TGCAGCGTTGAAGTGACGGGAAACACCATATATTTT. The rearrangement joins TRBV29-1 to TRBJ1-3; D not certain. Germline V gene data show CDR1 as SQVTM and CDR2 as ANQGSEA. V gave up 1 base and J gave up 4 bases, with 5 bases separating them. This CDR3 has 12 amino acids. The whole variable domain, filled in from reference TRBV29-1 and TRBJ1-3, reads SAVISQKPSRDICQRGTSLTIQCQVDSQVTMMFWYRQQPGQSLTLIATANQGSEATYESGFVIDKFPISRPNLTFSTLTVSNMSPEDSSIYLCSVEVTGNTIYFGEGSWLTVV.

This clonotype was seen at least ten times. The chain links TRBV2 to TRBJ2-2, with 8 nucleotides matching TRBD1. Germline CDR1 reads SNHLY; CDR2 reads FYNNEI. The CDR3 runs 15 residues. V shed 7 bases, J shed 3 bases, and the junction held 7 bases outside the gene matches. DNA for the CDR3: TGTGCCAGCATTCGGACAGGGACGGACACCGGGGAGCTGTTTTTT. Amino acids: CASIRTGTDTGELFF.

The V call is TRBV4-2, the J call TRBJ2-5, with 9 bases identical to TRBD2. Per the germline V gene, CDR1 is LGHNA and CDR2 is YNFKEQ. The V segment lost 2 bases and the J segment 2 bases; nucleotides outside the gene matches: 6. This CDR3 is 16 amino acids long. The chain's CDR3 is CASSQNGGGVQETQYF. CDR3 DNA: TGTGCCAGCAGCCAAAACGGCGGGGGGGTGCAAGAGACCCAGTACTTC.

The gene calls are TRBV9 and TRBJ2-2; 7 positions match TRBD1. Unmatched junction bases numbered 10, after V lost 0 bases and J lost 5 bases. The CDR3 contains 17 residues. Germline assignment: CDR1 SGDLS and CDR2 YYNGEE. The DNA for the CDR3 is TGTGCCAGCAGCGTAGTAGGGGGCACCTCCCTTACCGGGGAGCTGTTTTTT. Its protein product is CASSVVGGTSLTGELFF.

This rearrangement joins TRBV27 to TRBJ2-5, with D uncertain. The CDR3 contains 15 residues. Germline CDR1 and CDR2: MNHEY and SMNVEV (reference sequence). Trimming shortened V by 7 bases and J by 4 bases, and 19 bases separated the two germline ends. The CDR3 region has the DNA TGTGCCAGCACCATCCCCCGTTCATCTAGAGAGACCCAGTACTTC. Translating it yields CASTIPRSSRETQYF.

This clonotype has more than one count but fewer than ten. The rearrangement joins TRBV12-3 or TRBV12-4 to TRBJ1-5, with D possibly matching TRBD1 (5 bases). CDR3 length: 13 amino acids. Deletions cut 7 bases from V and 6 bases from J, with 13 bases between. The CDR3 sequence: CASTAEGVQPQHF. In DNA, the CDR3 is TGTGCCAGCACAGCCGAAGGGGTTCAGCCCCAGCATTTT.

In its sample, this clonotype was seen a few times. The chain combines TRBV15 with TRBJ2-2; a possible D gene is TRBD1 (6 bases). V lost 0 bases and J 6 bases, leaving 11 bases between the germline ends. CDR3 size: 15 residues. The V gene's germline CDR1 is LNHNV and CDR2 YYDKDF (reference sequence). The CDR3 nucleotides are TGTGCCACCAGCAGAGATCCAGGGGCCCCCGGGGAGCTGTTTTTT. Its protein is CATSRDPGAPGELFF. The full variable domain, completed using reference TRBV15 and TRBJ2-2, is DAMVIQNPRYQVTQFGKPVTLSCSQTLNHNVMYWYQQKSSQAPKLLFHYYDKDFNNEADTPDNFQSRRPNTSFCFLDIRSPGLGDTAMYLCATSRDPGAPGELFFGEGSRLTVL.